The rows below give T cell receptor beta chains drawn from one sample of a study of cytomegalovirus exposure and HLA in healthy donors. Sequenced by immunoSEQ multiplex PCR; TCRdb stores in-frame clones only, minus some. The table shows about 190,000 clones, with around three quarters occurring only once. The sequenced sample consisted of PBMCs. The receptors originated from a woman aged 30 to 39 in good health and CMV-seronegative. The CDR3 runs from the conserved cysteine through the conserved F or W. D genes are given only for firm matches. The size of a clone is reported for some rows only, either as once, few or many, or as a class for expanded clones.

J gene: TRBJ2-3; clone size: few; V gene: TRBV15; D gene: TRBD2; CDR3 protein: CATSSILSGRADTQYF; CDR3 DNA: TGTGCCACCAGCTCAATCCTTAGCGGGAGAGCGGATACGCAGTATTTT
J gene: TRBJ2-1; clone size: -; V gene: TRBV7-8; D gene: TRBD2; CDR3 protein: CASSSYSSGRGDNEQFF; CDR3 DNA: TGTGCCAGCAGCTCCTACTCTAGCGGGAGAGGGGACAATGAGCAGTTCTTC
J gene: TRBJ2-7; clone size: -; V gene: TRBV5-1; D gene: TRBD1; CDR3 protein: CASSFMTGSSYEQYF; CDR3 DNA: TGCGCCAGCAGCTTTATGACAGGGAGCTCCTACGAGCAGTACTTC
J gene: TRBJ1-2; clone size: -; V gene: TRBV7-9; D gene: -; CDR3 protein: CASSLLNYGYTF; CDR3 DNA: TGTGCCAGCAGCCTTCTTAACTATGGCTACACCTTC
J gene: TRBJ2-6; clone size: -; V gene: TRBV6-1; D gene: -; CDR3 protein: CASSDRGLTSGANVLTF; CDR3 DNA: TGTGCCAGCAGTGATAGGGGACTCACCTCTGGGGCCAACGTCCTGACTTTC
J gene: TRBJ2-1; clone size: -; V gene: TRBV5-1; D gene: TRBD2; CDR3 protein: CASSWDLAGEQFF; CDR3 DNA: TGCGCCAGCAGCTGGGACCTAGCGGGTGAGCAGTTCTTC
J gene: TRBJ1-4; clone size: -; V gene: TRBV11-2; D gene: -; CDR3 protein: CASSSLSPREGRINEKLFF; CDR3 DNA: TGTGCCAGCAGCTCCCTAAGTCCCAGGGAAGGCCGAATTAATGAAAAACTGTTTTTT
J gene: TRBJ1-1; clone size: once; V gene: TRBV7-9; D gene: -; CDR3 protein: CASSADWKAEAFF; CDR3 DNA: TGTGCCAGCAGCGCGGATTGGAAGGCTGAAGCTTTCTTT
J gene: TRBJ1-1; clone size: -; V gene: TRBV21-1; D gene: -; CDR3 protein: CASSKLAGVGQTSTEAFF; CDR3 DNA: TGTGCCAGCAGCAAACTTGCGGGCGTAGGACAGACTTCCACTGAAGCTTTCTTT
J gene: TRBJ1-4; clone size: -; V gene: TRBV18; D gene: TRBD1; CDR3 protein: CASSHRGPRFDEKLFF; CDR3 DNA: TGTGCCAGCTCGCACAGGGGGCCCAGGTTTGATGAAAAACTGTTTTTT
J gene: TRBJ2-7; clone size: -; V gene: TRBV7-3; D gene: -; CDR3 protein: CASSLTGGAYEQYF; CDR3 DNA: TGTGCCAGCAGCTTAACGGGCGGGGCCTACGAGCAGTACTTC
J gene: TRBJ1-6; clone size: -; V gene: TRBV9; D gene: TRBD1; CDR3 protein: CASSVVGDSYSPLHF; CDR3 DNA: TGTGCCAGCAGCGTAGTGGGGGACAGCTATTCACCCCTCCACTTT
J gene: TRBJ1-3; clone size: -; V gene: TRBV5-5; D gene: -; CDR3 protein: CASSGRGNTIYF; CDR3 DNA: TGTGCCAGCAGCGGTCGGGGGAACACCATATATTTT
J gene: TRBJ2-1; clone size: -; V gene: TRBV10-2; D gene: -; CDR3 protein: CASSTTEGQFF; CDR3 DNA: TGCGCCAGCAGTACAACGGAGGGGCAGTTCTTC
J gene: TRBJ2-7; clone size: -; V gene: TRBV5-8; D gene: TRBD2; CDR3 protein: CASSFSAGGSYEQYF; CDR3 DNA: TGTGCCAGCAGCTTTTCAGCGGGAGGCTCCTACGAGCAGTACTTC
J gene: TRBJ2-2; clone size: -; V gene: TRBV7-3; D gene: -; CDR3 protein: CASSPGIGELFF; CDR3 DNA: TGTGCCAGCAGTCCAGGGATTGGGGAGCTGTTTTTT
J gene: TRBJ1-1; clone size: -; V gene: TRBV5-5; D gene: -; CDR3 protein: CASSLAGIAEAFF; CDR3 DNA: TGTGCCAGCAGCTTGGCAGGGATCGCTGAAGCTTTCTTT
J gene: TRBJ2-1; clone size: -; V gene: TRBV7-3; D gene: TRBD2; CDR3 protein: CASSSGLAGVHEQFF; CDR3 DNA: TGTGCCAGCAGCTCTGGACTAGCGGGAGTTCATGAGCAGTTCTTC
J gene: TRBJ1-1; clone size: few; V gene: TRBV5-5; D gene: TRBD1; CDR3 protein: CASSLVSRGRTEAFF; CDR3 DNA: TGTGCCAGCAGCTTGGTGTCCAGGGGGCGAACTGAAGCTTTCTTT
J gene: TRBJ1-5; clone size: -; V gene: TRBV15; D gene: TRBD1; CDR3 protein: CATSTFQGADSNQPQHF; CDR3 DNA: TGTGCCACCAGCACTTTCCAGGGGGCAGATAGCAATCAGCCCCAGCATTTT
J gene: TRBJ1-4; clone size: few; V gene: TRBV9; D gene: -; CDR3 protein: CASSSTPGYPGDEKLFF; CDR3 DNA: TGTGCCAGCAGCTCTACACCAGGGTACCCAGGGGATGAAAAACTGTTTTTT
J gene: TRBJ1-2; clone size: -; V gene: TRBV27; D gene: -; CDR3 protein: CASSLKTANYGYTF; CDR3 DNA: TGTGCCAGCAGTTTAAAGACAGCTAACTATGGCTACACCTTC
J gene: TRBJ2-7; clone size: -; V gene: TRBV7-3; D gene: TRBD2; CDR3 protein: CASSLERTSASYEQYF; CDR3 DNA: TGTGCCAGCAGCTTAGAGAGGACTAGCGCTTCGTACGAGCAGTACTTC
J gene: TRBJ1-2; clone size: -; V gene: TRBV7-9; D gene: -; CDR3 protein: CASSLLLGQANYGYTF; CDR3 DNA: TGTGCCAGCAGCTTACTCCTCGGCCAGGCCAACTATGGCTACACCTTC
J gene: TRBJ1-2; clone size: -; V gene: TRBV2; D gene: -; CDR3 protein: CASKEGGGYTF; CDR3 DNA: TGTGCCAGCAAGGAAGGAGGCGGCTACACCTTC
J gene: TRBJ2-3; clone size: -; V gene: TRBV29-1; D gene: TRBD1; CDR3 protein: CSGRTGAADTQYF; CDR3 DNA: TGCAGCGGGAGGACAGGAGCGGCAGATACGCAGTATTTT
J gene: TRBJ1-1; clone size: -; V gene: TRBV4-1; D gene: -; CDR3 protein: CASSQAGAPEAFF; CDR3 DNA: TGCGCCAGCAGCCAAGCAGGGGCCCCTGAAGCTTTCTTT
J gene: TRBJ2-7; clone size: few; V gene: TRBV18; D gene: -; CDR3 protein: CASSPDLIERNF; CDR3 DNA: TGTGCCAGCTCACCTGACTTGATCGAGCGAAACTTC
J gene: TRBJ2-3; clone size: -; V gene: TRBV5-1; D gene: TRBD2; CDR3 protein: CASSYSPGGSSTDTQYF; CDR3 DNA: TGCGCCAGCAGTTATTCTCCGGGGGGATCTAGCACAGATACGCAGTATTTT
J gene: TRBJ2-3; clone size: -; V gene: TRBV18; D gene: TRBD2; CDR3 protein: CASSPAGGTDTQYF; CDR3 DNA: TGTGCCAGCTCACCAGCGGGGGGCACAGATACGCAGTATTTT
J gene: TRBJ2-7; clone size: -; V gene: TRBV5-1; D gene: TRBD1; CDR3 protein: CASRPTGGYEQYF; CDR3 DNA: TGCGCCAGCCGACCGACAGGGGGTTACGAGCAGTACTTC
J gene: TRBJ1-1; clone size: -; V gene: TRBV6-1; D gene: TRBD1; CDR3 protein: CARGDRDEGNTEAFF; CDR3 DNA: TGTGCCAGGGGGGACAGGGACGAAGGGAACACTGAAGCTTTCTTT
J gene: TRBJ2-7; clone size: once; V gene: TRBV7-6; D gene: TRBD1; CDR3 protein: CASSQTGGLYEQYF; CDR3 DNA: TGTGCCAGCAGCCAGACAGGGGGCCTCTACGAGCAGTACTTC
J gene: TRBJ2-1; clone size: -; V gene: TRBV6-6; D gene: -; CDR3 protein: CASSPAYGVGFF; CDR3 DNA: TGTGCCAGCAGCCCGGCCTACGGGGTTGGTTTCTTC
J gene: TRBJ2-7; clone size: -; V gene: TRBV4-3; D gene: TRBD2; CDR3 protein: CASSQDMGGLAGLMQYF; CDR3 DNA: TGCGCCAGCAGCCAAGATATGGGAGGACTAGCGGGATTGATGCAGTACTTC
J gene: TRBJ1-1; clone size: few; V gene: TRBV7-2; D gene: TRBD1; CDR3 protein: CASSLQGDTEAFF; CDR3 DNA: TGTGCCAGCAGCTTACAGGGGGACACTGAAGCTTTCTTT
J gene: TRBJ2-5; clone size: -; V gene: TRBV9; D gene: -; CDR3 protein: CASSPRIDYVETQYF; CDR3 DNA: TGTGCCAGCAGCCCCCGGATCGACTACGTAGAGACCCAGTACTTC
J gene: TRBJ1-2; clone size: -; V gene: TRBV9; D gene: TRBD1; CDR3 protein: CASSARDRDLYGYTF; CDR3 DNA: TGTGCCAGCAGCGCCCGGGACAGGGACCTCTATGGCTACACCTTC
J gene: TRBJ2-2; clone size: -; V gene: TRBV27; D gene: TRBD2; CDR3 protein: CASSSSGGRTGELFF; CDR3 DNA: TGTGCCAGCAGTTCGTCGGGGGGGCGGACCGGGGAGCTGTTTTTT
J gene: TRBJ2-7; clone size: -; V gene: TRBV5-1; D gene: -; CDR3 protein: CASSFRDEQYF; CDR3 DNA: TGCGCCAGCTCCTTTCGGGACGAGCAGTACTTC